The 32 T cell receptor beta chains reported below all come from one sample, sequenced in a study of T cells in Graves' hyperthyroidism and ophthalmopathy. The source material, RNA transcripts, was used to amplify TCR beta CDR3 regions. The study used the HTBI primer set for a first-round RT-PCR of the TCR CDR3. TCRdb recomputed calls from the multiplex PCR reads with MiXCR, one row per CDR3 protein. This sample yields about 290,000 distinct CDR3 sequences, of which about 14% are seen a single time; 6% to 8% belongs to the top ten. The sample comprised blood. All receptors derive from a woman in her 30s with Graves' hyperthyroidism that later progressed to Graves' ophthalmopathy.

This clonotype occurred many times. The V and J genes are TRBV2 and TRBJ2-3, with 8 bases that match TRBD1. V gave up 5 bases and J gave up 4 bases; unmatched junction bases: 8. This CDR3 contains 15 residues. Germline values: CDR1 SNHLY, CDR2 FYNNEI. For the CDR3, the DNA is TGTGCCAGCAGTTCGACAGGGGAGTATGCAGATACGCAGTATTTT. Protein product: CASSSTGEYADTQYF.

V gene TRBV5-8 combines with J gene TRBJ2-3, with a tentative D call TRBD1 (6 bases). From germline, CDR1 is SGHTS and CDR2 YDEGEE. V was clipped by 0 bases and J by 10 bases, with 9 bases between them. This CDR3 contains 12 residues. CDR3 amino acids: CASSLEDSSQYF. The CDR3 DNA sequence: TGTGCCAGCAGCTTGGAGGACAGCTCGCAGTATTTT.

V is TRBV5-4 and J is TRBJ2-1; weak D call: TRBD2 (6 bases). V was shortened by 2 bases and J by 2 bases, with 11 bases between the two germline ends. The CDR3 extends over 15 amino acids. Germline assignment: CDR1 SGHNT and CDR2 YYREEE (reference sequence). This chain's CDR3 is CASSFSAGTYNEQFF. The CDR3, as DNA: TGTGCCAGCAGCTTCTCGGCGGGAACCTACAATGAGCAGTTCTTC.

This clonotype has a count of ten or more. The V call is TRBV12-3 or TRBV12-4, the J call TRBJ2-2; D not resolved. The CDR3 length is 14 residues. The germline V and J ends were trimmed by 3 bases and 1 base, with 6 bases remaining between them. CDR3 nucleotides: TGTGCCAGCAGTTTTAGGAGGAACACCGGGGAGCTGTTTTTT. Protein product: CASSFRRNTGELFF.

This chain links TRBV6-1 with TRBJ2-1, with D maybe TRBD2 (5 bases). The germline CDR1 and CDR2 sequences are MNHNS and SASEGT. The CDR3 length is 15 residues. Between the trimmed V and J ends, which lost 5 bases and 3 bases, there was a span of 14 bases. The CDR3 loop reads CASSPPRGNYNEQFF. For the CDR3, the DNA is TGTGCCAGCAGTCCCCCCCGGGGTAACTACAATGAGCAGTTCTTC.

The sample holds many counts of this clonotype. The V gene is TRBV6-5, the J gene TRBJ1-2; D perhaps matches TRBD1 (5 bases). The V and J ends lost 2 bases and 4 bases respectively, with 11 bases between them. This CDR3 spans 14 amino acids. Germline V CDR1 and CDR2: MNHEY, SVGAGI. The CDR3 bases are TGTGCCAGCAGTTACCATGCAGGGCCCTATGGCTACACCTTC. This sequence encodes CASSYHAGPYGYTF.

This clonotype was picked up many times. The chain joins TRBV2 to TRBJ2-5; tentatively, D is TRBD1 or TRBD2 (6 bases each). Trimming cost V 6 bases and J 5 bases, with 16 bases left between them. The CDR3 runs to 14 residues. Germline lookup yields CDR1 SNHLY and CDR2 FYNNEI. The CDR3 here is CASSPGGGAETQYF. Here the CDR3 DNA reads TGTGCCAGCAGCCCCGGAGGGGGTGCGGAGACCCAGTACTTC.

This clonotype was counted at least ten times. CDR3 sequence: CASSENSGGASETQYF. In nucleotides, the CDR3 is TGTGCCAGCAGTGAAAACTCCGGTGGAGCTTCGGAGACCCAGTACTTC. This chain links TRBV25-1 with TRBJ2-5; D is undetermined. From germline, CDR1 is MGHDK and CDR2 SYGVNS. The germline V and J ends were trimmed by 2 bases and 5 bases, with 18 bases remaining between them. This CDR3 has 16 amino acids.

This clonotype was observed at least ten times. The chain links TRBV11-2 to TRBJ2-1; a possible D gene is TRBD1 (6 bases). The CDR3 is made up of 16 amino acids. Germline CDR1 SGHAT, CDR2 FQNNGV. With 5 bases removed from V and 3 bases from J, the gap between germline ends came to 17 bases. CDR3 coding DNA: TGTGCCAGCAGCCCTGACAGGCCCTACCTCTACAATGAGCAGTTCTTC. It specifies CASSPDRPYLYNEQFF.

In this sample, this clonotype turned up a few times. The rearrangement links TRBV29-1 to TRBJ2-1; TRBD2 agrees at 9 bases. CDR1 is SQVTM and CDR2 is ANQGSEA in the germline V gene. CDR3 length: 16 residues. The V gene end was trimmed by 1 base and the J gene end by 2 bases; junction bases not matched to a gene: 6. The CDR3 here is CSVEGEIAGAYNEQFF. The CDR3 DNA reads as TGCAGCGTTGAAGGGGAAATAGCGGGAGCCTACAATGAGCAGTTCTTC.

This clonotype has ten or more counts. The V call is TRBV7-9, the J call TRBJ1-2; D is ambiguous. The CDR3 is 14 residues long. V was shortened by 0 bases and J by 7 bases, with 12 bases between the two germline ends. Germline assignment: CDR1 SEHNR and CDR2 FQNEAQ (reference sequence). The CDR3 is CASSLAFLGIGYTF. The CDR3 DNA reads TGTGCCAGCAGCTTAGCGTTTCTTGGCATTGGCTACACCTTC.

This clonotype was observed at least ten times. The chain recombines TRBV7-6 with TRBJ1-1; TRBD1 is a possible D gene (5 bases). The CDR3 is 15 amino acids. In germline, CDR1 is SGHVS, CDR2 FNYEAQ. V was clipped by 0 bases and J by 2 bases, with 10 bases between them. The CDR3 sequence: CASSLAGTTNTEAFF. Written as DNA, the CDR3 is TGTGCCAGCAGCTTAGCAGGGACCACCAACACTGAAGCTTTCTTT. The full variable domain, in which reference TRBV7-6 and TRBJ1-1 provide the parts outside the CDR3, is GAGVSQSPRYKVTKRGQDVALRCDPISGHVSLYWYRQALGQGPEFLTYFNYEAQQDKSGLPNDRFSAERPEGSISTLTIQRTEQRDSAMYRCASSLAGTTNTEAFFGQGTRLTVV.

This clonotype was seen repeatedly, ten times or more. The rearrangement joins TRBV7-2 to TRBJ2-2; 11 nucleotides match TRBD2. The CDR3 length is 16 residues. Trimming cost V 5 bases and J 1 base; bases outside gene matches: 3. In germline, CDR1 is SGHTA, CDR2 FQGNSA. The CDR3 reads CASSHTSGRNTGELFF. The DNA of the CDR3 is TGTGCCAGCAGCCATACTAGCGGGAGGAACACCGGGGAGCTGTTTTTT.

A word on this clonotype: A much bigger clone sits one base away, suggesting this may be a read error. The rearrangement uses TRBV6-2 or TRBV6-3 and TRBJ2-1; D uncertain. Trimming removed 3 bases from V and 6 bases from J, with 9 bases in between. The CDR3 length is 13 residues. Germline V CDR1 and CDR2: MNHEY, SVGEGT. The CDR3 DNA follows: TGTGCCAGCAGTTATGGGGTGCTCAATGAGCAGTTCTTC. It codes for CASSYGVLNEQFF.

The CDR3 DNA follows: TGCGCCAGCAGCCAAGGACCGGGACTAGCGGGCCCCTGGGGCTACGAGCAGTACTTC. As protein: CASSQGPGLAGPWGYEQYF. The chain joins TRBV4-3 to TRBJ2-7, with 12 positions matching TRBD2. Germline V lookup: CDR1 LGHNA, CDR2 YSLEER. This CDR3 spans 19 amino acids. V shed 1 base, J shed 3 bases, and the junction held 13 bases outside the gene matches.

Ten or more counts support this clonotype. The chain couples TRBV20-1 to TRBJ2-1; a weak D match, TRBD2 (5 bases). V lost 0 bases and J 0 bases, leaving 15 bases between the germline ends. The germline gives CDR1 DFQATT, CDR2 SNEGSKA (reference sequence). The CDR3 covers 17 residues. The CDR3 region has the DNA TGCAGTGCTAGAGATCTTGGAGCGGCATTCTCCTACAATGAGCAGTTCTTC. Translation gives CSARDLGAAFSYNEQFF.

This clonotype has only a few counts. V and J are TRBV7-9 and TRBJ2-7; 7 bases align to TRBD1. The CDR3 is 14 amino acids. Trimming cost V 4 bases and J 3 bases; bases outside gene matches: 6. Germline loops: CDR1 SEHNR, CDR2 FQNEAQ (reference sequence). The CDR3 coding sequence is TGTGCCAGCAGCTCCCGGACAGGTATCTACGAGCAGTACTTC. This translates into CASSSRTGIYEQYF.

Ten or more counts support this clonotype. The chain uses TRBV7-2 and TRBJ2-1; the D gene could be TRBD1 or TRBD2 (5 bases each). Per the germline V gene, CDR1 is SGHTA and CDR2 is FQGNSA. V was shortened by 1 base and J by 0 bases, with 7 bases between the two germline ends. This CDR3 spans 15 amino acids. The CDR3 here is CASSLEGSSYNEQFF. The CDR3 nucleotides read TGTGCCAGCAGCTTAGAGGGGAGCTCCTACAATGAGCAGTTCTTC.

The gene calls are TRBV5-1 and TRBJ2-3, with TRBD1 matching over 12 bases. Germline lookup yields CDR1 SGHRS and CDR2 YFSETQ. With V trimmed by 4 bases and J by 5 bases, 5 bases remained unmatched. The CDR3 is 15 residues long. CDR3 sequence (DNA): TGCGCCAGCAGCGGGGGACAGGGGGCTGTAGATACGCAGTATTTT. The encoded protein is CASSGGQGAVDTQYF. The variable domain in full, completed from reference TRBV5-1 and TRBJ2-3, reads KAGVTQTPRYLIKTRGQQVTLSCSPISGHRSVSWYQQTPGQGLQFLFEYFSETQRNKGNFPGRFSGRQFSNSRSEMNVSTLELGDSALYLCASSGGQGAVDTQYFGPGTRLTVL.

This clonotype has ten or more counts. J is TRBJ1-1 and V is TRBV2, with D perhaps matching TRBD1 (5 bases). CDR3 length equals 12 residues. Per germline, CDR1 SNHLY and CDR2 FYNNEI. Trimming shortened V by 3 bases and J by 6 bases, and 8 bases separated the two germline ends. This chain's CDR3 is CASSDGDPEAFF. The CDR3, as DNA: TGTGCCAGCAGTGACGGGGACCCTGAAGCTTTCTTT.

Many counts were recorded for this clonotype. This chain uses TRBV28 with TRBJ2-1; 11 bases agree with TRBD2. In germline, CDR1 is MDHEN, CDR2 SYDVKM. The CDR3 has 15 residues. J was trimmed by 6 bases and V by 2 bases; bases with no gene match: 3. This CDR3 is CASSLILAGVNEQFF. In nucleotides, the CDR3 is TGTGCCAGCAGTTTAATACTAGCGGGAGTCAATGAGCAGTTCTTC.

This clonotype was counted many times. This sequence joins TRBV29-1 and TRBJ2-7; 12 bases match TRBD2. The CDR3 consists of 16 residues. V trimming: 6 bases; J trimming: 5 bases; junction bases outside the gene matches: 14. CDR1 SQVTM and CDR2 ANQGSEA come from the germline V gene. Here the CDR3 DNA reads TGCAGCGTCGGGGGTGGGCTAGCGGGAGGGCCAAACGAGCAGTACTTC. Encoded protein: CSVGGGLAGGPNEQYF.

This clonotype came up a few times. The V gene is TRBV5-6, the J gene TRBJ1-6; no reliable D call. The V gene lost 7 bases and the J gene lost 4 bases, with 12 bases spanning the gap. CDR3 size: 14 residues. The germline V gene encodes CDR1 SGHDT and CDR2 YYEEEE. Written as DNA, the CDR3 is TGTGCCAGCGGTAACGAGAGGTATAATTCACCCCTCCACTTT. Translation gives CASGNERYNSPLHF.

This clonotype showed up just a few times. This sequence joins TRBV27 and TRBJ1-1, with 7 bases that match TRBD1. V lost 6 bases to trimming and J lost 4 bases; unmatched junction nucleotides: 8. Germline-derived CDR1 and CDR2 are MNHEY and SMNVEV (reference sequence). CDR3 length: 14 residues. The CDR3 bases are TGTGCCAGCAGGACAGGGCCAGTGGGCACTGAAGCTTTCTTT. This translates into CASRTGPVGTEAFF.

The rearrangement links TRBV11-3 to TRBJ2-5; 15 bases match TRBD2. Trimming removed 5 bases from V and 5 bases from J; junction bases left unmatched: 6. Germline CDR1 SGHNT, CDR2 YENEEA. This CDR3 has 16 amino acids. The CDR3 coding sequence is TGTGCCAGCAGCCGGACTAGCGGGAGGGCTTGGGAGACCCAGTACTTC. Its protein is CASSRTSGRAWETQYF.

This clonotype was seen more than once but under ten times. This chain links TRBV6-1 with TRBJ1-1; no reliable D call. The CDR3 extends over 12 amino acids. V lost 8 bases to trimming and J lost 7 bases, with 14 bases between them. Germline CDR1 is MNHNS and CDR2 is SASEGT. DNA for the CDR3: TGTGCCAGCTCCCACTCGTCTGTTGAAGCTTTCTTT. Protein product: CASSHSSVEAFF.

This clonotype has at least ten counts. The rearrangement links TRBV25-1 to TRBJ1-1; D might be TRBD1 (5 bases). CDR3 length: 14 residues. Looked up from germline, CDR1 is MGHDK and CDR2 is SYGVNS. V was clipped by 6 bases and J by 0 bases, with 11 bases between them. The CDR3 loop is CASRLQDMNTEAFF. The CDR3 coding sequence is TGTGCCAGCAGGCTACAGGACATGAACACTGAAGCTTTCTTT. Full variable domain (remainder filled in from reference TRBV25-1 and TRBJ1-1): EADIYQTPRYLVIGTGKKITLECSQTMGHDKMYWYQQDPGMELHLIHYSYGVNSTEKGDLSSESTVSRIRTEHFPLTLESARPSHTSQYLCASRLQDMNTEAFFGQGTRLTVV.

The CDR3 DNA reads as TGCAGTCTGTCCCGAGACAAGGGCTATCAGCCCCAGCATTTT. Amino acids: CSLSRDKGYQPQHF. The rearrangement links TRBV20-1 to TRBJ1-5; no clear D. Germline V gene lookup returns CDR1 DFQATT and CDR2 SNEGSKA (reference sequence). This CDR3 has 14 residues. Trimming stripped 8 bases from V and 5 bases from J, with 19 bases between.

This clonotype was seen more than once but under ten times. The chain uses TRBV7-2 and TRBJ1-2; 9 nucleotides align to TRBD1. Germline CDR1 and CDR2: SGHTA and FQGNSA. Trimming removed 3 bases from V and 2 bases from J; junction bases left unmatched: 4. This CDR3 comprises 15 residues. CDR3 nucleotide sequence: TGTGCCAGCAGCTTTCAGACAGGGGGAAACTATGGCTACACCTTC. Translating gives CASSFQTGGNYGYTF.

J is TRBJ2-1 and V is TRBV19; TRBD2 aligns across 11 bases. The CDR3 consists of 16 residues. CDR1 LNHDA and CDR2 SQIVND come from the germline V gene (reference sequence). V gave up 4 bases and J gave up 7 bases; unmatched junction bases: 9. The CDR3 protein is CASSTYSGGGENEQFF. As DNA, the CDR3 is TGTGCCAGTAGTACATATAGCGGGGGGGGTGAAAATGAGCAGTTCTTC.

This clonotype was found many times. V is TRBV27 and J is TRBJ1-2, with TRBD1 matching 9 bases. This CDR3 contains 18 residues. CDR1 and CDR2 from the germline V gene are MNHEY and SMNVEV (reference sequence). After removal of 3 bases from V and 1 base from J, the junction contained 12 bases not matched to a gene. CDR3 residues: CASSFTGTGWERNYGYTF. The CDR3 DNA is TGTGCCAGCAGTTTCACCGGGACAGGGTGGGAACGTAACTATGGCTACACCTTC.

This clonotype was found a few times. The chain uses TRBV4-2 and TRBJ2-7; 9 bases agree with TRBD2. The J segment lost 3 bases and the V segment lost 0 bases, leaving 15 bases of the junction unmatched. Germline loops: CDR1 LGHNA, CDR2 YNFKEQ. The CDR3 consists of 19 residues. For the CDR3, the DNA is TGTGCCAGCAGCCAAGATTCGGGGTCGGCGGGAGGGCCGCTCTACGAGCAGTACTTC. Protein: CASSQDSGSAGGPLYEQYF.